This T cell receptor beta chain came from a study of radiation and T cells in renal cell carcinoma. Repertoires were generated with immunoSEQ multiplex PCR, while TCRdb's copy carries only in-frame clones and drops some. The sample holds 13,000 to 15,000 clones, around 57% seen once. Treatment meaning: treatment-naive control, cytoreductive nephrectomy. The tumor was a clear cell renal cell carcinoma. This CDR3 contains 16 residues. Germline CDR1 SGDLS, CDR2 YYNGEE. Trimming removed 0 bases at V and 5 bases at J, with 17 bases between. This receptor was obtained from a man aged 45-65 years with renal cell carcinoma. The starting material was tumor tissue, obtained from a patient whose treatment was nephrectomy without radiotherapy. This chain uses TRBV9 with TRBJ1-1; weak D call: TRBD1 (5 bases). The CDR3 bases are TGTGCCAGCAGCGTAGATCGGGGCAGGGATTGGACTGAAGCTTTCTTT. It is translated as CASSVDRGRDWTEAFF.